The rows below give T cell receptor beta chains drawn from one sample of a study of CD4 T cells in relation to SARS-CoV-2 and coronaviruses. No cognate antigen is known for these TCRs. Using immunoSEQ multiplex PCR, the repertoire was profiled, and TCRdb retains in-frame clones only, with some absent. This table has some 26,000 clones, around four fifths appearing once. The sequenced material came from CD4+ T cells from PBMCs, cultured in vitro. Receptors originate from a human donor in good health. CDR3s include the opening cysteine and the closing phenylalanine or tryptophan. Each record gives: V gene, D gene, CDR3 length, CDR3 protein. D genes are given only for firm matches.

V gene: TRBV6-2/TRBV6-3; D gene: .; CDR3 length: 14; CDR3 protein: CASSSVPQNTEAFF
V gene: TRBV3-1/TRBV3-2; D gene: .; CDR3 length: 13; CDR3 protein: CASSQAYDQPQHF
V gene: TRBV10-3; D gene: TRBD1; CDR3 length: 15; CDR3 protein: CAISRPGTDSYEQYF
V gene: TRBV27; D gene: .; CDR3 length: 15; CDR3 protein: CASSLNQGVNSPLHF
V gene: TRBV25-1; D gene: .; CDR3 length: 14; CDR3 protein: CASSGQGFYNEQFF
V gene: TRBV12-3/TRBV12-4; D gene: .; CDR3 length: 12; CDR3 protein: CASRAGVAEAFF
V gene: TRBV28; D gene: .; CDR3 length: 16; CDR3 protein: CASRGGTSVRRNTIYF
V gene: TRBV30; D gene: .; CDR3 length: 12; CDR3 protein: CAWMVNNSPLHF
V gene: TRBV12-3/TRBV12-4; D gene: TRBD1; CDR3 length: 13; CDR3 protein: CAAGTVNTGELFF
V gene: TRBV5-1; D gene: .; CDR3 length: 16; CDR3 protein: CASSLDFGSSGDTQYF
V gene: TRBV10-2; D gene: .; CDR3 length: 14; CDR3 protein: CASSGNMRSEKLFF
V gene: TRBV5-1; D gene: .; CDR3 length: 15; CDR3 protein: CASSLAGGFNTEAFF
V gene: TRBV4-2; D gene: .; CDR3 length: 16; CDR3 protein: CASSQEGGGSIDEQYF
V gene: TRBV28; D gene: .; CDR3 length: 16; CDR3 protein: CASSSRDPAVYNEQFF
V gene: TRBV3-1/TRBV3-2; D gene: .; CDR3 length: 12; CDR3 protein: CASGQEEREQFF
V gene: TRBV6-1; D gene: TRBD1; CDR3 length: 16; CDR3 protein: CASSEEGQPSNQPQHF